A selection of T cell receptor beta chains follows, all from one sample in a study of T cell changes during pregnancy in multiple sclerosis. Profiled with immunoSEQ multiplex PCR; TCRdb holds only in-frame clones, not every one. The sample carries some 50,000 clones, roughly nine tenths recorded once. The sample in question was CD4+ T cells from peripheral blood mononuclear cells, obtained in the second trimester of pregnancy. The source is a female donor with multiple sclerosis, enrolled in a pregnancy study. The CDR3 runs from the conserved cysteine through the conserved F or W. D genes are given only for firm matches. Not all rows give a size; the values are once, few, many and, for expanded clones, a class.

d_gene	v_gene	j_gene	abundance	CDR3aa	CDR3nt
TRBD1	TRBV28	TRBJ1-5	.	CASTPSTGGGNQPQHF	TGTGCCAGCACCCCTTCGACAGGGGGAGGCAATCAGCCCCAGCATTTT
TRBD1	TRBV4-2	TRBJ1-3	.	CASSQVTGAGNTIYF	TGTGCCAGCAGCCAAGTGACAGGGGCTGGAAACACCATATATTTT
TRBD2	TRBV29-1	TRBJ2-2	.	CSVGLAVNTGELFF	TGCAGCGTTGGTCTAGCGGTGAACACCGGGGAGCTGTTTTTT
.	TRBV10-3	TRBJ2-3	.	CASQEQPRTDTQYF	TGTGCCTCCCAAGAACAGCCCCGCACGGATACGCAGTATTTT
TRBD2	TRBV7-2	TRBJ2-2	.	CASSLRLAGTGELFF	TGTGCCAGCAGCCTGCGTCTAGCGGGGACCGGGGAGCTGTTTTTT
TRBD2	TRBV2	TRBJ2-3	.	CASSDGAGGHGTDTQYF	TGTGCCAGCAGTGATGGGGCGGGGGGGCACGGCACAGATACGCAGTATTTT
TRBD2	TRBV18	TRBJ2-1	.	CASSAGTSGSGTYNEQFF	TGTGCCAGCTCAGCCGGGACTAGCGGGAGTGGGACCTACAATGAGCAGTTCTTC
TRBD1	TRBV28	TRBJ1-1	.	CASSPRQGHTEAFF	TGTGCCAGCAGTCCCCGACAGGGGCACACTGAAGCTTTCTTT
TRBD1	TRBV2	TRBJ1-2	.	CASKGAGQGAGGYTF	TGTGCCAGCAAGGGGGCGGGACAGGGGGCGGGAGGCTACACCTTC
.	TRBV13	TRBJ1-1	.	CASSFGRVNTEAFF	TGTGCCAGCAGCTTCGGCAGGGTGAACACTGAAGCTTTCTTT
TRBD1	TRBV6-1	TRBJ1-2	.	CASSELSTGMTFHGYTF	TGTGCCAGCAGTGAACTCTCGACAGGGATGACATTTCATGGCTACACCTTC
TRBD1	TRBV30	TRBJ2-3	once	CAWRTGAAQYF	TGTGCCTGGCGGACAGGGGCAGCGCAGTATTTT
TRBD1	TRBV19	TRBJ2-7	once	CASSPLPGQGSYEQYF	TGTGCCAGTAGTCCTCTTCCGGGACAGGGGTCCTACGAGCAGTACTTC
TRBD2	TRBV5-1	TRBJ2-1	.	CASSWTSGRGDEQFF	TGCGCCAGCAGCTGGACTAGCGGGAGGGGAGATGAGCAGTTCTTC